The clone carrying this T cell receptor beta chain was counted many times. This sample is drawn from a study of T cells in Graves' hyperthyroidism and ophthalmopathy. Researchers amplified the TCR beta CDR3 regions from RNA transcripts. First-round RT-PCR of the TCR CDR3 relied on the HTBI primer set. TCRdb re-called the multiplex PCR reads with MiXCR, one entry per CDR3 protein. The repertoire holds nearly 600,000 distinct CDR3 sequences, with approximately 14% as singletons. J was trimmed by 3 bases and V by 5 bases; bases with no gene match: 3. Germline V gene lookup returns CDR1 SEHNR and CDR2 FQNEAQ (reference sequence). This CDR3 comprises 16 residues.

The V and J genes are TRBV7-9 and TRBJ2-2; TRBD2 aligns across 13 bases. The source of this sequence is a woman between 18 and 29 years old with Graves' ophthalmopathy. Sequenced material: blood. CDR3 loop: CASSPTSGRYTGELFF. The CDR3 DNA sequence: TGTGCCAGCAGCCCGACTAGCGGGAGGTACACCGGGGAGCTGTTTTTT.